This TCR beta chain came from a study of cytomegalovirus exposure and HLA in healthy donors. About the research overall: An earlier analysis found fewer than 120 million unique TCR beta sequences from about 179 million T cells. Study-wide points: TCR beta chains numbering more than 150 were designated cytomegalovirus-associated. Fewer N-insertions (relative to the roughly 700-donor mean) were reportedly seen in an Asian-associated ancestry cluster in a later analysis. In an earlier analysis, most TCR beta V segments were productive about 87% or about 30% of the time.

As concerns this clone: What it recognizes is unknown.

CDR1 MNHEY and CDR2 SMNVEV come from the germline V gene (reference sequence). V shed 6 bases, J shed 5 bases, and the junction held 7 bases outside the gene matches. The CDR3 runs 14 residues. PCR amplification relied on 60 Vbeta primers (plus 13 Jbeta primers). The method was immunoSEQ multiplex PCR; TCRdb's version includes in-frame clones alone and lacks a portion of them. Of 200,000 to 250,000 clones listed, about three quarters are singletons. V usage is TRBV27 and J usage is TRBJ2-5, with 9 bases fitting TRBD1. Sequencing was performed on PBMCs. The TCR originated in a boy younger than 18 in good health and CMV-seronegative. The CDR3 region is CASSDRGSFETQYF. CDR3 coding DNA: TGTGCCAGCAGCGACAGGGGGTCGTTTGAGACCCAGTACTTC.